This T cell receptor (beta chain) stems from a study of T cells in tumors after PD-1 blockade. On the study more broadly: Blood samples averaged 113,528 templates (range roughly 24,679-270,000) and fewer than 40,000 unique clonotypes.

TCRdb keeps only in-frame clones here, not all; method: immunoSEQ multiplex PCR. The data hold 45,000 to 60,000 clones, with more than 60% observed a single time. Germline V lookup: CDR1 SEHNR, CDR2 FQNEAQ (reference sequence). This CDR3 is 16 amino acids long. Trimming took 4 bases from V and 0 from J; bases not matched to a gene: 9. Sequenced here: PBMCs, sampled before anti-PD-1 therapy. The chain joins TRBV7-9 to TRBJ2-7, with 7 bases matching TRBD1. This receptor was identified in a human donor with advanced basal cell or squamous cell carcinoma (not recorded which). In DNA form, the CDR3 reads TGTGCCAGCAGCTCCTACGACAGGGACAGCTCCTACGAGCAGTACTTC. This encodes CASSSYDRDSSYEQYF.